This TCR beta chain was found in a study of OX40 agonist ivuxolimab in advanced cancers. Study context: It was ivuxolimab, an agonistic anti-OX40 (CD134) antibody, that patients were treated with. General study results and limits: Dosing at 0.1 to 3.0 mg/kg was accompanied by clonal expansion of CD4+ and CD8+ blood T cells by week 6. There were, on average, more expanded clones in CD8+ T cells than in CD4+.

The CDR3 runs to 13 residues. Germline CDR1 is SGHNT and CDR2 is YENEEA. V lost 5 bases and J 8 bases, leaving 15 bases between the germline ends. TCRdb keeps only in-frame clones here, not all; method: immunoSEQ multiplex PCR. The sample consists of some 61,000 clones, roughly nine tenths of them appearing once. Researchers took blood at baseline, on cycle 4 day 1, and on cycle 7 day 1. About this clone itself: The antigen remains unidentified.

The source of this sequence is an adult with an advanced solid tumor such as melanoma, head and neck, liver or kidney cancer. The chain employs TRBV11-3 and TRBJ1-1; D possibly corresponds to TRBD1 (6 bases). The sample here was CD4+ or CD8+ T cells sorted from blood, taken in a trial of the OX40 agonist ivuxolimab. CDR3: CASSAGWRGEAFF. For the CDR3, the DNA is TGTGCCAGCAGCGCGGGCTGGAGGGGGGAAGCTTTCTTT.